The rows below give T cell receptor beta chains drawn from one sample of a study of early T cells in non-severe SARS-CoV-2 infection. TCRdb recomputed calls from the 5' RACE reads with MiXCR, one row per CDR3 protein. The sample records tens of thousands of distinct CDR3 sequences, about 15% being singletons. Sequenced input: whole blood. The receptor set was obtained from an adult who was a healthcare worker with PCR-confirmed SARS-CoV-2 infection or an uninfected control (not recorded which). CDR3s include the opening cysteine and the closing phenylalanine or tryptophan. The D gene is left open where the match is weak. Clone size is stated in some rows and not others, as once, few, many or a class when expanded.

cdr3_nt: TGCGCCAGCAGCTTGTTATCGGGGCGGAACACCGGGGAGCTGTTTTTT
cdr3_aa: CASSLLSGRNTGELFF
v_call: TRBV5-1
d_call: .
clone_size: few
j_call: TRBJ2-2

cdr3_nt: TGTGCCAGCAGTGGGGGAAGGCAGGGCTTCACAGATACGCAGTATTTT
cdr3_aa: CASSGGRQGFTDTQYF
v_call: TRBV12-3/TRBV12-4
d_call: .
clone_size: few
j_call: TRBJ2-3

cdr3_nt: TGCAGCGTTGTTACAGGGCCCTATGGCTACACCTTC
cdr3_aa: CSVVTGPYGYTF
v_call: TRBV29-1
d_call: .
clone_size: many
j_call: TRBJ1-2

cdr3_nt: TGCGCCAGCACGTCTAGGGCCCCAGTCGACGAGCAGTACTTC
cdr3_aa: CASTSRAPVDEQYF
v_call: TRBV10-2
d_call: .
clone_size: many
j_call: TRBJ2-7

cdr3_nt: TGTGCCAGCAGTTCTCTATGGGGGGGTACCGTTGAGCAGTTCTTC
cdr3_aa: CASSSLWGGTVEQFF
v_call: TRBV6-2/TRBV6-3
d_call: TRBD2
clone_size: .
j_call: TRBJ2-1

cdr3_nt: TGTGCCAGCAGTGAAATAAGCACCGGGGAGCCGTTTTTT
cdr3_aa: CASSEISTGEPFF
v_call: TRBV25-1
d_call: .
clone_size: few
j_call: TRBJ2-2

cdr3_nt: TGTGCCAGTAGTAAGGGGGGGCGCCTGACCGGGGAGCTGTTTTTT
cdr3_aa: CASSKGGRLTGELFF
v_call: TRBV19
d_call: .
clone_size: few
j_call: TRBJ2-2

cdr3_nt: TGCGCCAGTCGGGACTACACTGAAGCTTTCTTT
cdr3_aa: CASRDYTEAFF
v_call: TRBV10-2
d_call: .
clone_size: few
j_call: TRBJ1-1

cdr3_nt: TGTGCCAGCAGCTTAGATTATGGATCCTACGAGCAGTACTTC
cdr3_aa: CASSLDYGSYEQYF
v_call: TRBV7-3
d_call: .
clone_size: .
j_call: TRBJ2-7

cdr3_nt: TGTGCCACCTTGCGCCTCAGACAGGGTGGGCCCTACGAGCAGTACTTC
cdr3_aa: CATLRLRQGGPYEQYF
v_call: TRBV28
d_call: TRBD1
clone_size: few
j_call: TRBJ2-7

cdr3_nt: TGTGCCAGCAGCTCGACAGTAAAGTCCTACGAGCAGTACTTC
cdr3_aa: CASSSTVKSYEQYF
v_call: TRBV5-4
d_call: .
clone_size: many
j_call: TRBJ2-7

cdr3_nt: TGCAGTGCTAGTGCCAGGGAGAGGGGACCATTGGGAGCTTTCTTT
cdr3_aa: CSASARERGPLGAFF
v_call: TRBV20-1
d_call: .
clone_size: few
j_call: TRBJ1-1

cdr3_nt: TGTGCCAGCAGCCAAGAATGGGGACAGGGGACAGACGAGCAGTACTTC
cdr3_aa: CASSQEWGQGTDEQYF
v_call: TRBV3-1
d_call: TRBD1
clone_size: .
j_call: TRBJ2-7

cdr3_nt: TGTGCCAGCAGCTACGGACAGGGGGCCGGGGAGCTGTTTTTT
cdr3_aa: CASSYGQGAGELFF
v_call: TRBV13
d_call: TRBD1
clone_size: .
j_call: TRBJ2-2

cdr3_nt: TGTGCCAGCAGCCCCACTAGCGCTGGCGAGCAGTACTTC
cdr3_aa: CASSPTSAGEQYF
v_call: TRBV7-2
d_call: TRBD2
clone_size: .
j_call: TRBJ2-7